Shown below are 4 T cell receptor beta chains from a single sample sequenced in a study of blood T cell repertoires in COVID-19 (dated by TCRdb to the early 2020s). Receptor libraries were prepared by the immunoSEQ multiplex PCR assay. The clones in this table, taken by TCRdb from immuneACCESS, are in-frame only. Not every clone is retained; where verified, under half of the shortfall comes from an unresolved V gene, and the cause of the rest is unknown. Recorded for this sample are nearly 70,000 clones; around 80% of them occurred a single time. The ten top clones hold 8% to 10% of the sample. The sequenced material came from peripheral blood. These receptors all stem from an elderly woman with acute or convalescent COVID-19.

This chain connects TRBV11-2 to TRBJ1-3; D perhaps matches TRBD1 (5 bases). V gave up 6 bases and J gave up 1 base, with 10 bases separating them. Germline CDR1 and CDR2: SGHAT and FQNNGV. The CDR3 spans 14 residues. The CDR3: CASRAGISGNTIYF. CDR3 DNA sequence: TGTGCCAGCAGGGCAGGGATATCTGGAAACACCATATATTTT.

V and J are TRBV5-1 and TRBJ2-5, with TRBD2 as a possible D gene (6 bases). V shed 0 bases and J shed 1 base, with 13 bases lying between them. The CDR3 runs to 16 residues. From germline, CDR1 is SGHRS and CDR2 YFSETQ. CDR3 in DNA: TGCGCCAGCAGCTTGGTGCGGGGTTTAGGCCAAGAGACCCAGTACTTC. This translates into CASSLVRGLGQETQYF.

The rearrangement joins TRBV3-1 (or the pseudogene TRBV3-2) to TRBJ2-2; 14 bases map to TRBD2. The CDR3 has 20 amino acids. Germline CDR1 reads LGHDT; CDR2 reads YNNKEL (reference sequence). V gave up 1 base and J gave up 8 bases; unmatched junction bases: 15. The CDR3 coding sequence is TGTGCCAGCAGCCAAGGGTCCTCGGGACTAGCGGGGGCGGCCCGGGGGGAGCTGTTTTTT. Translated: CASSQGSSGLAGAARGELFF.

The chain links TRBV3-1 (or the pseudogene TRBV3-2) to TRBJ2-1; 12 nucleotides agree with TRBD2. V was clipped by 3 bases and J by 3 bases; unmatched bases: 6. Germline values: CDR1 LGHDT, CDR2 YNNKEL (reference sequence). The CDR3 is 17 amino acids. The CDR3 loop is CASSHRLAGALYNEQFF. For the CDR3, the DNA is TGTGCCAGCAGCCATAGACTAGCGGGGGCCCTCTACAATGAGCAGTTCTTC.